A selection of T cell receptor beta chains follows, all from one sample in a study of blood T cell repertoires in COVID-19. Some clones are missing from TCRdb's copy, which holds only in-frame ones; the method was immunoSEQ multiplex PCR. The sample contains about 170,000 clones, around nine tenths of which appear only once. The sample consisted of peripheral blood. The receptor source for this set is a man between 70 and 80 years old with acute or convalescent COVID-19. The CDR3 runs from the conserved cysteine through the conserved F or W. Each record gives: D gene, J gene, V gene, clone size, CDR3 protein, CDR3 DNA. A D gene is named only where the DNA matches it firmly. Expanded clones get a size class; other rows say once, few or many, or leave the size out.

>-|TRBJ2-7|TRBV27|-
CASSFTVTYEQYF
TGTGCCAGCAGTTTCACGGTTACCTACGAGCAGTACTTC
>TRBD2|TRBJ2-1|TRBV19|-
CASTLAASYNEQFF
TGTGCCAGTACCCTAGCGGCCTCCTACAATGAGCAGTTCTTC
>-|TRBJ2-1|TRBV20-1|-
CSAPGYNEQFF
TGCAGTGCTCCAGGATACAATGAGCAGTTCTTC
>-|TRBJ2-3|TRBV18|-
CASSTTGYTDTQYF
TGTGCCAGCTCAACGACGGGTTACACAGATACGCAGTATTTT
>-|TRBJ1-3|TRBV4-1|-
CASSQGVGQRGNTIYF
TGCGCCAGCAGCCAGGGCGTCGGACAAAGAGGAAACACCATATATTTT
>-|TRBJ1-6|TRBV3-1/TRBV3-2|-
CASGRSGSPLHF
TGTGCCAGCGGGCGATCTGGTTCACCCCTCCACTTT
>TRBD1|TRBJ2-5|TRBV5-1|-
CASSFTGGIQYF
TGCGCCAGCAGCTTTACAGGGGGGATCCAGTACTTC
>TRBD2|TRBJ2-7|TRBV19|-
CASSRGLAGYSYEQYF
TGTGCCAGTAGTAGGGGACTAGCGGGGTACTCCTACGAGCAGTACTTC
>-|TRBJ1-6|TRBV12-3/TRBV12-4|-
CASSLAGNSPLHF
TGTGCCAGCAGTTTAGCCGGGAATTCACCCCTCCACTTT
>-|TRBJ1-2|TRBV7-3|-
CASSLGLNYGYTF
TGTGCCAGCAGCTTAGGCCTGAACTATGGCTACACCTTC
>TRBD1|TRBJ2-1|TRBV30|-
CAWSAGQGHEQFF
TGTGCCTGGAGCGCGGGACAGGGCCATGAGCAGTTCTTC
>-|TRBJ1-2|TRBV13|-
CASSLGRMEYYGYTF
TGTGCCAGCAGCTTAGGCCGGATGGAGTACTATGGCTACACCTTC
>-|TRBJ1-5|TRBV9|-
CASSPVNQPQHF
TGTGCCAGCAGCCCGGTCAATCAGCCCCAGCATTTT
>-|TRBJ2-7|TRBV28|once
CASSFVARGTEQYF
TGTGCCAGCAGTTTTGTTGCTAGGGGAACCGAGCAGTACTTC
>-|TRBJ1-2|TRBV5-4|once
CASSQGPGGYTF
TGTGCCAGCAGCCAGGGGCCTGGAGGCTACACCTTC
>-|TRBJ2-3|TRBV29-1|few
CSVEDRGTDTQYF
TGCAGCGTTGAAGATCGCGGCACAGATACGCAGTATTTT
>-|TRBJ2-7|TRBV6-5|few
CASSYRRGGYEQYF
TGTGCCAGCAGTTACCGCAGGGGAGGGTACGAGCAGTACTTC
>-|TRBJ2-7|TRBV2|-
CASRLLYEQYF
TGTGCCAGCAGACTCCTCTACGAGCAGTACTTC
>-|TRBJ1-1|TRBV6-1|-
CASSEATDFELNTEAFF
TGTGCCAGCAGTGAAGCGACAGATTTCGAACTGAACACTGAAGCTTTCTTT
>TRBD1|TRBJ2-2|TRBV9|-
CASSTTGDEGELFF
TGTGCCAGCAGCACAACAGGGGATGAGGGGGAGCTGTTTTTT
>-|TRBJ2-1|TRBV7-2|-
CASSPGRGRGEQFF
TGTGCCAGCAGCCCAGGGAGGGGAAGGGGGGAGCAGTTCTTC
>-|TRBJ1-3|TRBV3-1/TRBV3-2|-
CASSQQGNGNTIYF
TGTGCCAGCAGCCAACAGGGAAACGGAAACACCATATATTTT
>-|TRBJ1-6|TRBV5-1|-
CASRSQGIPNSPLHF
TGCGCCAGCAGATCTCAGGGGATACCGAATTCACCCCTCCACTTT
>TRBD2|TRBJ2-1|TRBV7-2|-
CASSPGVAGDREQFF
TGTGCCAGCAGCCCCGGGGTAGCGGGGGATCGTGAGCAGTTCTTC